The rows below give T cell receptor beta chains drawn from one sample of a study of T cells after yellow fever vaccination. TCRdb recomputed calls from the 5' RACE reads with MiXCR, one row per CDR3 protein. The sample holds 300,000 or so distinct CDR3 sequences; approximately 7% are singletons and the top ten take about a sixth. This sample comprised PBMCs, obtained roughly 46 days after the first yellow fever vaccination. These TCRs come from a man aged 18 to 29 who received the YFV17D yellow fever vaccine. Both conserved end residues are trimmed from each CDR3. A D gene is named only where the DNA matches it firmly.

j_call: TRBJ1-4
d_call: NA
v_call: TRBV6-1
cdr3_aa: ASRETGTPTNEKLF

j_call: TRBJ2-2
d_call: NA
v_call: TRBV19
cdr3_aa: ASSISGLAGELF

j_call: TRBJ1-1
d_call: NA
v_call: TRBV5-1
cdr3_aa: ASSHPDPNTEAF

j_call: TRBJ2-5
d_call: TRBD2
v_call: TRBV11-2
cdr3_aa: ASIHGGGEETQY

j_call: TRBJ2-3
d_call: NA
v_call: TRBV19
cdr3_aa: ASSIRDSSTDTQY

j_call: TRBJ2-1
d_call: NA
v_call: TRBV6-1
cdr3_aa: ASSPWDEPIYNEQF

j_call: TRBJ1-2
d_call: TRBD1
v_call: TRBV12-3/TRBV12-4
cdr3_aa: ASSQDRGKGGYT

j_call: TRBJ2-3
d_call: NA
v_call: TRBV5-1
cdr3_aa: ASSLRVGQGGTDTQY

j_call: TRBJ2-1
d_call: NA
v_call: TRBV4-3
cdr3_aa: ASSLRRHRGHEQF

j_call: TRBJ1-3
d_call: TRBD1
v_call: TRBV7-6
cdr3_aa: ASSKTGGPPPGNTIY

j_call: TRBJ1-1
d_call: NA
v_call: TRBV27
cdr3_aa: ASSSRWGGAF

j_call: TRBJ2-7
d_call: NA
v_call: TRBV4-3
cdr3_aa: ASSQDQGGREQY

j_call: TRBJ2-5
d_call: NA
v_call: TRBV20-1
cdr3_aa: SVPREETQY

j_call: TRBJ2-5
d_call: NA
v_call: TRBV15
cdr3_aa: ATSRVRGETQY

j_call: TRBJ1-5
d_call: TRBD1
v_call: TRBV19
cdr3_aa: ASSTGQGSNQPQH

j_call: TRBJ2-2
d_call: NA
v_call: TRBV5-5
cdr3_aa: ASSLTSTGRNTGELF

j_call: TRBJ1-1
d_call: NA
v_call: TRBV28
cdr3_aa: ASRRDESAEAF

j_call: TRBJ2-2
d_call: TRBD1
v_call: TRBV6-2/TRBV6-3
cdr3_aa: ASSWSGQGVNTGELF

j_call: TRBJ1-2
d_call: NA
v_call: TRBV5-1
cdr3_aa: ASSLNMVGYGYT

j_call: TRBJ1-4
d_call: NA
v_call: TRBV9
cdr3_aa: ASTPAYFSEKPF

j_call: TRBJ2-1
d_call: TRBD1
v_call: TRBV6-5
cdr3_aa: ASSYSRTGEPRAHNEQF

j_call: TRBJ2-7
d_call: TRBD1
v_call: TRBV6-1
cdr3_aa: ASSQVAGGYYEQY

j_call: TRBJ1-1
d_call: NA
v_call: TRBV19
cdr3_aa: ASTIRGGTEAF

j_call: TRBJ2-2
d_call: NA
v_call: TRBV6-2/TRBV6-3
cdr3_aa: ASSYVTGELF

j_call: TRBJ1-3
d_call: NA
v_call: TRBV27
cdr3_aa: ASSLSFPYENTIY

j_call: TRBJ2-6
d_call: NA
v_call: TRBV19
cdr3_aa: ASSRTELSGANVLT

j_call: TRBJ2-7
d_call: TRBD1
v_call: TRBV12-3/TRBV12-4
cdr3_aa: ASSPQGTGAYEQY

j_call: TRBJ2-1
d_call: TRBD2
v_call: TRBV18
cdr3_aa: ASSPGDYSYNEQF

j_call: TRBJ1-1
d_call: NA
v_call: TRBV5-1
cdr3_aa: ASSQSNGEAF

j_call: TRBJ2-3
d_call: NA
v_call: TRBV28
cdr3_aa: ASKKGPSTDTQY

j_call: TRBJ2-2
d_call: NA
v_call: TRBV11-2
cdr3_aa: ASSPRRDTGELF

j_call: TRBJ1-2
d_call: NA
v_call: TRBV7-2
cdr3_aa: ASSPDSSWDGYT

j_call: TRBJ2-7
d_call: TRBD2
v_call: TRBV27
cdr3_aa: ASSLWGGNEQY

j_call: TRBJ1-5
d_call: TRBD1
v_call: TRBV5-8
cdr3_aa: ASRGQGNQPQH

j_call: TRBJ2-7
d_call: NA
v_call: TRBV30
cdr3_aa: AWSAGGVELEQY

j_call: TRBJ2-1
d_call: NA
v_call: TRBV5-1
cdr3_aa: ASSLGTANYNEQF

j_call: TRBJ1-6
d_call: NA
v_call: TRBV5-1
cdr3_aa: ASSPTGDNSPLH

j_call: TRBJ2-1
d_call: TRBD2
v_call: TRBV5-4
cdr3_aa: ASSLAGIAGLDEQF

j_call: TRBJ2-2
d_call: TRBD1
v_call: TRBV7-2
cdr3_aa: ASHFRTGGNTGELF

j_call: TRBJ1-5
d_call: NA
v_call: TRBV7-2
cdr3_aa: ASSLGIWQPQH

j_call: TRBJ2-3
d_call: TRBD2
v_call: TRBV4-3
cdr3_aa: ASSQVWERGADTDTQY

j_call: TRBJ2-5
d_call: TRBD2
v_call: TRBV7-2
cdr3_aa: ASSLFSGAAGETQY

j_call: TRBJ1-2
d_call: NA
v_call: TRBV5-5
cdr3_aa: ASSLVRGDAYGYT

j_call: TRBJ1-5
d_call: NA
v_call: TRBV20-1
cdr3_aa: SATDTGYKPQH

j_call: TRBJ1-1
d_call: NA
v_call: TRBV4-2
cdr3_aa: ASSQGWGDSTEAF

j_call: TRBJ1-6
d_call: NA
v_call: TRBV11-2
cdr3_aa: ASSHPLQDSNSPLH

j_call: TRBJ1-4
d_call: TRBD1
v_call: TRBV20-1
cdr3_aa: SAPGTGSEKLF

j_call: TRBJ1-1
d_call: NA
v_call: TRBV6-6
cdr3_aa: ASTSVAATEAF

j_call: TRBJ2-3
d_call: NA
v_call: TRBV5-1
cdr3_aa: ASSLDIDPGRENTQY